This T cell receptor (beta chain) was identified in a study of T cells after somatic rescue of genetic block (dated by TCRdb to between 2020 and 2021). Context from the whole study: What the study looked at was long-term robustness, specifically in a T-cell system that came about through somatic rescue of a genetic block in T-cell development.

The protocol used for the library was the immunoSEQ multiplex PCR assay. What TCRdb holds here is the immuneACCESS table cut down to in-frame rearrangements. Part of the clones is not present; checked against another copy, under half of the missing clones reflect an unresolved V gene, and the others are unexplained. Within this sample are about 88,000 clones, with around 90% of them counted one time only. 1.6% of the sample comes from the top ten. The CDR3 has 13 amino acids, counting the end cysteine and phenylalanine. Only the CDR3 region is kept as DNA, spanning 39 bases read in frame from base 1. For CDR1 and CDR2, the germline V gene lists MNHNS and SASEGT. The trim is 8 bases for V and 0 bases for J, with a gap of 10 bases between the germline ends. On this clone: Its target antigen remains unknown. The input lacks base qualities; no much larger clone sits a single base away.

The chain was built from TRBV6-1 and TRBJ1-1; the D gene remains uncertain. The sequence came from a woman aged 18-35 years. Sequenced input: peripheral blood mononuclear cells (PBMCs). The CDR3 corresponds to CASQPLVNTEAFF. In nucleotide form, the sequence is TGTGCCAGCCAGCCTTTAGTGAACACTGAAGCTTTCTTT.